These 4 T cell receptor beta chains were sequenced from one sample in a study of control samples from healthy donors and cancer patients. The table came from immunoSEQ multiplex PCR; TCRdb's copy has only in-frame clones and leaves some out. The sample lists about 140,000 clones; roughly 92% were seen once. The specimen sequenced was blood. The receptors were gathered from a man aged 25 to 45 in good health.

The gene calls are TRBV10-3 and TRBJ2-1; TRBD2 aligns across 9 bases. The CDR3 totals 15 residues. J lost 5 bases, V lost 4 bases, and 6 bases had no gene match. Germline CDR1 and CDR2: ENHRY and SYGVKD. CDR3 nucleotide sequence: TGTGCCATCAGTGGGGCGACTAGCGGAAACAATGAGCAGTTCTTC. Protein sequence: CAISGATSGNNEQFF.

The V gene is TRBV10-3, the J gene TRBJ1-1; D uncertain. Germline loops: CDR1 ENHRY, CDR2 SYGVKD. This CDR3 contains 12 residues. The V end was cut by 6 bases, the J end by 4 bases, with 9 bases between. The CDR3 bases are TGTGCCATCAGAAAGATCGGCACTGAAGCTTTCTTT. Amino acid sequence: CAIRKIGTEAFF.

The CDR3 spells CASSWDISLSNQPQHF. DNA of the CDR3: TGTGCCAGCAGTTGGGACATCTCTCTTAGCAATCAGCCCCAGCATTTT. The V gene is TRBV6-2 or TRBV6-3, the J gene TRBJ1-5; TRBD1 might be the D (6 bases). Trimming shortened V by 4 bases and J by 0 bases, and 13 bases separated the two germline ends. Germline-derived CDR1 and CDR2 are MNHEY and SVGEGT. The CDR3 has 16 amino acids.

This chain links TRBV6-6 with TRBJ1-4; 7 bases match TRBD1. Germline-derived CDR1 and CDR2 are MNHNY and SVGAGI (reference sequence). V lost 5 bases, J lost 3 bases, and 12 bases stayed unmatched. This CDR3 spans 17 amino acids. CDR3: CASSPGSTGEANEKLFF. The DNA of the CDR3 is TGTGCCAGCAGTCCCGGATCAACAGGGGAGGCTAATGAAAAACTGTTTTTT.